The 3 T cell receptor beta chains below come from one sample, sequenced in a study of cytotoxic CD8 clonotypes in ibrutinib-treated CLL. Libraries were prepared by immunoSEQ multiplex PCR; TCRdb keeps only in-frame clonotypes and omits some of them. Of 250,000 to 350,000 clones detected, more than 70% appear once; the ten largest clones hold approximately 5.1%. Sequences were derived from PBMCs, sampled at disease progression, from a patient treated with ibrutinib. The receptors shown here come from a human donor with chronic lymphocytic leukemia.

CDR3 in amino acids: CASSPRGGRTYNSPLHF. CDR3 bases: TGCGCCAGCAGCCCCAGAGGGGGAAGGACCTATAATTCACCCCTCCACTTT. This chain connects TRBV4-1 to TRBJ1-6; a possible D gene is TRBD1 (6 bases). Deletions cut 4 bases from V and 2 bases from J, with 15 bases between. The germline CDR1 and CDR2 sequences are MGHRA and YSYEKL. This CDR3 region has 17 residues.

This rearrangement joins TRBV9 to TRBJ1-1; a weak D match, TRBD1 (5 bases). Germline V lookup: CDR1 SGDLS, CDR2 YYNGEE. The CDR3 is made up of 15 amino acids. Trimming stripped 3 bases from V and 0 bases from J, with 12 bases between. CDR3 bases: TGTGCCAGCAGCGCCCGAGGACATTTGAACACTGAAGCTTTCTTT. This translates into CASSARGHLNTEAFF.

The V call is TRBV7-9, the J call TRBJ1-5, with D perhaps TRBD1 (5 bases). Per germline, CDR1 SEHNR and CDR2 FQNEAQ (reference sequence). This CDR3 is built from 16 residues. Trimming took off 1 base at V and 3 bases at J, with 13 bases between the two ends. The CDR3 loop reads CASSLGGPGFNQPQHF. CDR3 bases: TGTGCCAGCAGCTTAGGGGGCCCGGGATTCAATCAGCCCCAGCATTTT.